The subject of this entry is one T cell receptor (beta chain). Its antigen is unknown. A clone one base away is much larger, so this may be a read error. These data belong to a study of tumor-infiltrating lymphocytes in primary liver carcinoma (dated by TCRdb to the late 2010s). The study in broad terms: The five patients, three men and two women aged 30 to 69 years, had hepatocellular carcinoma (four) or combined HCC and intrahepatic cholangiocarcinoma (one). The five patients had tumors staged T1-T3 N0M0, with maximum diameters ranging from roughly 4.2 to 11 cm. Samples yielded roughly 3.65 to 7.5 million productive TCRbeta reads; read depth did not differ significantly between tissue types. TCRbeta repertoire sequencing, expression microarrays and whole-exome sequencing were combined in the study across five regions of each liver tumor, with adjacent normal tissue and blood also included. TCRbeta repertoire sequencing covered about 35 specimens from 5 patients: 25 or so tumor regions, 5 adjacent noncancerous liver tissues and 5 peripheral blood samples. Agilent mRNA microarray profiling was performed on the approximately 25 tumor region samples to relate TCRbeta repertoire diversity to the local molecular phenotype. Repertoires from technical replicates were highly reproducible, with mean shared-clone rates approximately 0.88 and correlation coefficients above 0.98.

From the germline V gene (reference sequence), CDR1 is PRHDT and CDR2 is FYEKMQ. The cysteine opens and the phenylalanine closes a CDR3 of 17 amino acids. Just the 51-base CDR3 DNA is kept, in frame starting at base 1. Total RNA and DNA were co-extracted from around 20-30 mg of bulk tissue with the AllPrep DNA/RNA mini kit, without cell sorting. Roughly five patients with histopathologically diagnosed primary liver carcinoma underwent surgical resection in China between 2015 and March 2016. At the time of sampling, the patients were treatment-naive and had chronic HBV infection. Each tumor was sampled at five spatially separated regions: the tumor centre plus the superior, inferior, left-lateral and right-lateral poles. According to histology, viable tumor cells made up more than 85% of every tumor sample. Pieces of fresh tumor and adjacent tissue were cut in half, with one half kept in RNAlater at -80 degrees C and the other half sent for histology.

Starting from about 500 ng total RNA, TCRbeta-specific cDNA was produced by reverse transcription with a constant-region primer and ProtoScript II reverse transcriptase. The TCRbeta libraries were prepared through three rounds of nested multiplex PCR following a slightly modified ARM-PCR procedure. Multiplex TRBV1-TRBV30 forward primers and a Cbeta reverse primer were used in the first two PCR rounds, each of which was run for approximately 9 cycles. A final 25-cycle PCR with Deep VentR polymerase added sample barcodes and Illumina adapters. Before sequencing, amplicons between 200 and 500 bp were purified from gel using a QIAquick gel extraction kit. An Illumina HiSeq 2500 was used to sequence the TCRbeta amplicons with 250-bp paired-end reads. As for how the authors treated the data: Reads were quality-trimmed with Trimmomatic v0.33, and paired reads were merged with FLASH v1.2.11 to recover full CDR3 sequences. MiGEC v1.2.1b assigned V, D and J germline segments to the rearranged TCRbeta sequences. Clonotype statistics and Shannon-Wiener diversity indices were computed with VDJtools v1.0.0. To reduce sampling bias, subsequent analyses other than the diversity analysis used only the 250 most abundant clonotypes in each sample. TCRdb itself trimmed the public reads at Q25 with fastp, ran MiXCR and retained productive beta chains. Rows with a matching CDR3 protein are joined into one entry that keeps the most common DNA and genes. V and J calls and clone size were set by TCRdb, not the authors. The sample yields some 55,000 distinct CDR3 sequences; about 80% were counted once. Of the sample, under 30% is held by the ten largest clones.

The full study reports these points: The study included only 4 to 6 patients, and the authors note findings should be validated in a larger study. Only the TCR beta chain was sequenced, so true repertoire diversity is likely underestimated because unpaired alpha chains were not captured. Repertoire overlap was higher between tumor regions (mean around 35%) than tumor-adjacent (roughly 17%) or tumor-blood (roughly 14%) pairs, consistent with antigen-driven expansion. Only roughly 7-24% of top clones appeared in all five regions of a tumor, which suggests that tumor-infiltrating T cells are spatially heterogeneous. A significantly larger repertoire fraction was made up by the top 250 clones in tumors than in blood (p = 0.039). Since the samples were bulk and unsorted, there was no way to compare CD4+ and CD8+ T cell repertoires.

The receptor was derived from a man aged 40-49 years with primary liver carcinoma and hepatitis B virus infection. The source material was liver tumor tissue from sampling region 2. This specimen's cell subset or site label, per the study, means: tumor region T2, inferior pole. The rearrangement joined TRBV13 to TRBJ2-1, with TRBD2 perhaps the D gene, on 5 matching bases. Here the CDR3 is given as CGSSLGGGRRSCNEQFF. The DNA reads TGTGGCAGCAGCTTAGGTGGAGGCAGAAGGTCCTGCAATGAGCAGTTCTTC.